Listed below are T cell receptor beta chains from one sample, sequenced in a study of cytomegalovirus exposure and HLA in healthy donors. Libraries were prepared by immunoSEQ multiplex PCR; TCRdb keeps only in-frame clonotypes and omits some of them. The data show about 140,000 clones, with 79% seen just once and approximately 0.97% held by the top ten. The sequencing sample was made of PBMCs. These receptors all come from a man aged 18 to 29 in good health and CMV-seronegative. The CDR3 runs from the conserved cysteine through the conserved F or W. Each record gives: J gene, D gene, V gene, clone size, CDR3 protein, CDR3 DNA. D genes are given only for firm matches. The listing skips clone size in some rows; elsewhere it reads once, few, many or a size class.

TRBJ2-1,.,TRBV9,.,CASSVRPGISSYNEQFF,TGTGCCAGCAGCGTAAGGCCAGGGATTAGCTCCTACAATGAGCAGTTCTTC
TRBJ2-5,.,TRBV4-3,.,CASSQDNRPLGETQYF,TGCGCCAGCAGCCAAGATAACAGGCCTCTCGGGGAGACCCAGTACTTC
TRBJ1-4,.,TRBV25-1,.,CASSELGGKEKLFF,TGTGCCAGCAGTGAATTAGGGGGAAAGGAAAAACTGTTTTTT
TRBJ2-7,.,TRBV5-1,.,CASSPPDFIQGEQYF,TGCGCCAGCAGCCCCCCAGACTTCATTCAGGGGGAGCAGTACTTC
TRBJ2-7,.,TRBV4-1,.,CASSPVGGQNPYEQYF,TGCGCCAGCAGCCCCGTCGGGGGACAGAACCCCTACGAGCAGTACTTC
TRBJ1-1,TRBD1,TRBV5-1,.,CASSIPGGEAFF,TGCGCCAGCAGCATCCCAGGGGGCGAAGCTTTCTTT
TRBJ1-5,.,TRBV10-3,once,CAISVSLSQPQHF,TGTGCCATCAGTGTGTCCCTATCGCAGCCCCAGCATTTT
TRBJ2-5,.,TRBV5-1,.,CASSLVPQGRETQYF,TGCGCCAGCAGCTTGGTTCCTCAGGGGCGGGAGACCCAGTACTTC
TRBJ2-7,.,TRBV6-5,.,CASSPQGSEQYF,TGTGCCAGCAGCCCACAGGGCTCCGAGCAGTACTTC
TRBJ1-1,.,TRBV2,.,CASRGEQNTEAFF,TGCGCCAGCAGGGGAGAACAGAACACTGAAGCTTTCTTT
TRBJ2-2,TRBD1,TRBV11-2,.,CASSSGTGTTGELFF,TGTGCCAGCAGCTCCGGGACAGGGACCACCGGGGAGCTGTTTTTT
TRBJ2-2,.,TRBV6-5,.,CASSHGTYTGELFF,TGTGCCAGCAGTCATGGGACTTACACCGGGGAGCTGTTTTTT
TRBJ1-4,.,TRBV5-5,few,CASSFPTGINEKLFF,TGTGCCAGCAGCTTTCCCACAGGCATCAATGAAAAACTGTTTTTT
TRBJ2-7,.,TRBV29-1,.,CSVDQGLHEQYF,TGCAGCGTTGACCAGGGGCTCCACGAGCAGTACTTC
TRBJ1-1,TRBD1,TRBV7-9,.,CASRRGTGDTEAFF,TGTGCCAGTCGCAGGGGGACCGGGGACACTGAAGCTTTCTTT
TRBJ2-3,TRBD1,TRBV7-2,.,CASSSYRGRPTDTQYF,TGTGCCAGCAGCTCGTACAGGGGGCGCCCCACAGATACGCAGTATTTT
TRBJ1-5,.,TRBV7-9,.,CSSSLVGDNQPQHF,TGTTCCAGCAGCTTAGTAGGGGACAATCAGCCCCAGCATTTT
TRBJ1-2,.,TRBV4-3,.,CASSQEVSGIYGYTF,TGCGCCAGCAGCCAAGAGGTCTCAGGAATTTATGGCTACACCTTC
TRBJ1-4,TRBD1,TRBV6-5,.,CASSSRTGGNEKLFF,TGTGCCAGCAGTTCCCGGACAGGGGGTAATGAAAAACTGTTTTTT
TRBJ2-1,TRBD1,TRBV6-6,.,CASSPGQGREQFF,TGTGCCAGCAGCCCGGGACAGGGTCGTGAGCAGTTCTTC
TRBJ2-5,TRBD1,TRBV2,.,CASRQGPQETQYF,TGTGCCAGCCGACAGGGGCCGCAAGAGACCCAGTACTTC
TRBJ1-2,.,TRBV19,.,CASSIAGFNYGYTF,TGTGCCAGTAGTATCGCGGGATTTAACTATGGCTACACCTTC
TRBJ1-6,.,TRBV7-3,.,CASSSLGGSPLHF,TGTGCCAGCAGCTCCCTGGGGGGATCACCCCTCCACTTT